This T cell receptor beta chain derives from a study of CD8 T cells in ankylosing spondylitis. Study-wide results and caveats: Typical of ankylosing spondylitis blood, it appeared, was a TCR beta motif of roughly eight highly homologous variants.

TCR beta libraries were made by quantitative 5'-RACE with molecular barcodes. Via MiXCR, TCRdb re-called the 5' RACE reads, giving one row per CDR3 protein. Among under 150,000 distinct CDR3 sequences listed, 7% to 10% were seen once. Germline lookup yields CDR1 SGHNT and CDR2 YYREEE (reference sequence). Trimming took off 0 bases at V and 3 bases at J, with 7 bases between the two ends. CDR3 length equals 13 residues. On this clonotype: Its antigen is as yet unknown. A much larger clone differs from this one at a single base, so this may be a read error.

The specimen was blood, either unsorted or a sorted T cell fraction (not recorded which). This chain uses TRBV5-4 with TRBJ2-7; no clear D gene. This sequence originates from a male donor with ankylosing spondylitis or in good health (not recorded which). The CDR3 reads CASSLGLHYEQYF. The CDR3 nucleotides are TGTGCCAGCAGCTTGGGCCTCCACTACGAGCAGTACTTC.